This T cell receptor beta chain was captured in a study of neurological immune-mediated disorders. Among the participants, healthy controls were blood bank volunteers in Maryland, USA. Libraries from sorted cells used about a million T cells (CD4+ or CD8+). TCRdb passed the 5' RACE reads through MiXCR, listing each CDR3 protein once. Of 35,000 to 55,000 distinct CDR3 sequences listed, just under 6.5% are singletons. This clonotype came up many times. Its antigen is as yet unknown. An end of the junction does not agree with germline; a read error may underlie this. The CDR3 covers 12 residues. Germline-derived CDR1 and CDR2 are DFQATT and SNEGSKA (reference sequence). Broader study findings: The greatest degree of TCR clonal expansion was observed in HTLV-1-associated myelopathy, with the lowest in multiple sclerosis, below that of healthy controls.

The chain uses TRBV20-1 and TRBJ2-5; 7 bases align to TRBD2. The material sequenced was CD4+ T cells from blood. This sequence was found in a woman between 35 and 50 years old in good health. The CDR3 loop is CSAAGTTESQYF. The CDR3 coding sequence is TGCAGTGCTGCCGGGACTACAGAGTCCCAGTACTTC.